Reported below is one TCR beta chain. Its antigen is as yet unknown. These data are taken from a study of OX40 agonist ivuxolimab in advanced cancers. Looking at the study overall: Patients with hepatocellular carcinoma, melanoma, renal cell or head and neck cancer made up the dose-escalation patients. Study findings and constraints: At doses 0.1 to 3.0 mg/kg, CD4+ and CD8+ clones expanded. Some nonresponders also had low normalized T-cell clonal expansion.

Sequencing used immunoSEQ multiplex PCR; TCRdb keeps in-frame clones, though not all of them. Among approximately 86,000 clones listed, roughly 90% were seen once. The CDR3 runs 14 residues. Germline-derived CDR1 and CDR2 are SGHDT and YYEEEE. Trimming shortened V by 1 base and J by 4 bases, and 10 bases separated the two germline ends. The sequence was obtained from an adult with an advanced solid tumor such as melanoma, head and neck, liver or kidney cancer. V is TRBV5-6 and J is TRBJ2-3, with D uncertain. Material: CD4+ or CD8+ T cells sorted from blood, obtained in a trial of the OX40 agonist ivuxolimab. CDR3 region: CASSLKGYADTQYF. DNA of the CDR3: TGTGCCAGCAGCTTGAAGGGTTATGCAGATACGCAGTATTTT.